These 8 T cell receptor beta chains were sequenced from one sample in a study of blood T cells in healthy people across ages. Primed by a sample-barcoded 5' primer and a J-beta primer mix, a second PCR proceeded for roughly 6 to 12 cycles. One entry per CDR3 protein, called by TCRdb with MiXCR from the 5' RACE reads. Found here are fewer than 750,000 distinct CDR3 sequences, more than 45% of them singletons; the top ten hold 13%. Sequenced: blood. The source of these receptors is an elderly woman in good health.

In its sample, this clonotype was seen many times. The chain has TRBV7-9 and TRBJ2-5, with D maybe TRBD2 (5 bases). Trimming removed 1 base from V and 6 bases from J, with 9 bases in between. The CDR3 contains 13 residues. Germline CDR1 is SEHNR and CDR2 is FQNEAQ (reference sequence). DNA for the CDR3: TGTGCCAGCAGCTTAGTTGGGAGTAAGACCCAGTACTTC. It specifies CASSLVGSKTQYF.

V is TRBV7-2 and J is TRBJ1-1, with 8 bases fitting TRBD1. The CDR3 is 15 residues long. Trimming removed 5 bases from V and 0 bases from J; junction bases left unmatched: 5. The V gene's germline CDR1 is SGHTA and CDR2 FQGNSA. The chain's CDR3 is CASSVHRGMNTEAFF. In DNA, the CDR3 is TGTGCCAGCAGCGTACACAGGGGGATGAACACTGAAGCTTTCTTT.

As concerns this clonotype: A much larger clone is a single base away; this may be a read error. The chain couples TRBV7-9 to TRBJ2-7; perhaps TRBD1 as D (6 bases). CDR1 and CDR2 (germline): SEHNR, FQNEAQ (reference sequence). The V end was cut by 1 base, the J end by 4 bases, with 14 bases between. The CDR3 spans 15 residues. CDR3 protein: CASSLDVRGRYEQYF. The CDR3, as DNA: TGTGCCAGCAGCTTAGATGTCAGGGGCAGATACGAGCAGTACTTC.

This chain uses TRBV10-3 with TRBJ1-2; 8 bases map to TRBD1. This CDR3 contains 14 residues. Germline CDR1 ENHRY, CDR2 SYGVKD. V dropped 8 bases and J dropped 4; count of bases not matched to a gene: 9. CDR3 protein: CAIHLTGDGYGYTF. CDR3 nucleotide sequence: TGTGCCATCCACCTGACAGGGGATGGCTATGGCTACACCTTC.

This clonotype was recorded only once. With a much larger clone just one base away, this may be a read error. The conserved closing phenylalanine or tryptophan is absent in this CDR3, likely reflecting a read error. This chain links TRBV5-1 with TRBJ2-5, with no clear D. Germline V gene lookup returns CDR1 SGHRS and CDR2 YFSETQ. The CDR3 consists of 14 residues. Trimming shortened V by 4 bases and J by 5 bases, and 15 bases separated the two germline ends. The CDR3 nucleotides are TGCGCCAGCAGCGTGATCACCCTTGAGGAGACCCAGTACATC. This gives the protein CASSVITLEETQYI.

This clonotype occurred a few times. The chain recombines TRBV12-3 or TRBV12-4 with TRBJ2-3; D ambiguous. The CDR3 consists of 16 residues. V was pared by 6 bases and J by 4 bases, with 20 bases between. CDR3 loop: CASSKMISTIADTQYF. DNA for the CDR3: TGTGCCAGCAGCAAAATGATATCAACCATTGCAGATACGCAGTATTTT.

Note on this clonotype: A read error may explain this, as a much larger clone is one base away. The rearrangement uses TRBV28 and TRBJ2-4; 8 bases map to TRBD2. Trimming removed 10 bases from V and 3 bases from J; junction bases left unmatched: 8. CDR1 MDHEN and CDR2 SYDVKM come from the germline V gene. The CDR3 is 14 residues long. The CDR3 reads CANRDRGGKNIQYF. CDR3 DNA sequence: TGTGCCAACAGGGACCGGGGGGGCAAAAACATTCAGTACTTC.

This clonotype came up a few times. The rearrangement links TRBV28 to TRBJ2-3; D is unresolved. V was trimmed by 8 bases and J by 5 bases, leaving 20 bases between them. The germline V gene encodes CDR1 MDHEN and CDR2 SYDVKM. This CDR3 is built from 15 residues. This chain's CDR3 is CASGVSANPGDTQYF. The CDR3 coding sequence is TGTGCCAGCGGGGTAAGCGCCAATCCGGGAGATACGCAGTATTTT.